This T cell receptor beta chain derives from a study of T cell repertoires in cytomegalovirus infection. Overall study findings and caveats: Accumulated public TCR beta family frequency recognized individuals carrying CMV together with the relevant HLA.

TCRdb redid the calling of the reads with MiXCR, one entry per CDR3 protein. The data show roughly 180,000 distinct CDR3 sequences, under 30% seen once. At least ten counts were recorded for this clonotype. Its antigen remains unknown. The CDR3 runs to 14 residues. J gave up 8 bases and V 3 bases, and 7 bases lay outside the gene matches. The V gene's germline CDR1 is SGHTA and CDR2 FQGNSA. Sequencing was carried out using PBMCs. The genes are TRBV7-2 and TRBJ1-5; 7 bases agree with TRBD1. The TCR comes from a human donor in good health (CMV status not recorded). Some clones in this sample may be carry-over from other donors' samples. The CDR3 sequence is CASSFGTDLEPQHF. For the CDR3, the DNA is TGTGCCAGCAGCTTCGGGACAGATTTAGAGCCCCAGCATTTT.